The 17 T cell receptor beta chains below all came from one sample that was sequenced in a study of cytomegalovirus exposure and HLA in healthy donors. Both 60 Vbeta primers and 13 Jbeta primers went into the PCR. The protocol was immunoSEQ multiplex PCR, while the TCRdb copy is restricted to in-frame clones and leaves out a portion. This table holds around 120,000 clones. The sequenced sample was PBMCs. These receptors originate from a man between 18 and 35 years old in good health and CMV-seronegative.

V usage is TRBV5-1 and J usage is TRBJ2-3; D is undetermined. The CDR3 is 16 residues long. Germline assignment: CDR1 SGHRS and CDR2 YFSETQ. The germline V and J ends were trimmed by 1 base and 2 bases, with 14 bases remaining between them. The CDR3 coding sequence is TGCGCCAGCAGCTTGTCAGGCCGGCAGACCACAGATACGCAGTATTTT. The encoded protein is CASSLSGRQTTDTQYF.

J is TRBJ1-1 and V is TRBV10-1, with 7 bases that match TRBD1. This CDR3 region has 11 residues. The V gene's germline CDR1 is WNHNN and CDR2 SYGVQD (reference sequence). Trimming at V came to 6 bases and at J to 5 bases, leaving 0 bases not matched to a gene. CDR3 region: CASRDRTEAFF. The CDR3 DNA is TGCGCCAGCAGGGACAGGACTGAAGCTTTCTTT.

The V gene is TRBV10-2, the J gene TRBJ2-7; 7 nucleotides agree with TRBD1. The CDR3 is made up of 13 amino acids. Germline values: CDR1 WSHSY, CDR2 SAAADI. V gave up 8 bases and J gave up 3 bases; unmatched junction bases: 7. Here the CDR3 reads CASSMGQNYEQYF. The CDR3 nucleotides read TGCGCCAGCTCCATGGGACAGAACTACGAGCAGTACTTC.

This sequence joins TRBV27 and TRBJ1-1; 7 bases fit TRBD1. Germline trimming cut 8 bases from V and 1 base from J; bases unmatched to any gene: 1. CDR1 is MNHEY and CDR2 is SMNVEV in the germline V gene (reference sequence). The length of the CDR3 is 12 residues. CDR3 coding DNA: TGTGCCAGCTGGACAGGGAACACTGAAGCTTTCTTT. It specifies CASWTGNTEAFF.

This sequence joins TRBV6-1 and TRBJ1-1; tentative D call: TRBD1 (5 bases). Germline V gene sequence: CDR1 MNHNS, CDR2 SASEGT. V was trimmed by 6 bases and J by 3 bases, leaving 17 bases between them. This CDR3 comprises 15 residues. The chain's CDR3 is CASSVGRVVDTEAFF. The CDR3 DNA is TGTGCCAGCAGCGTTGGCAGGGTAGTGGACACTGAAGCTTTCTTT.

The chain has TRBV5-4 and TRBJ2-1; 11 nucleotides line up with TRBD2. Per the germline V gene, CDR1 is SGHNT and CDR2 is YYREEE (reference sequence). After removal of 2 bases from V and 5 bases from J, the junction contained 3 bases not matched to a gene. This CDR3 spans 15 amino acids. The CDR3 spells CASSFLAGGDNEQFF. The DNA for the CDR3 is TGTGCCAGCAGCTTCCTAGCGGGGGGCGACAATGAGCAGTTCTTC. Full variable domain (missing parts from reference TRBV5-4 and TRBJ2-1): ETGVTQSPTHLIKTRGQQVTLRCSSQSGHNTVSWYQQALGQGPQFIFQYYREEENGRGNFPPRFSGLQFPNYSSELNVNALELDDSALYLCASSFLAGGDNEQFFGPGTRLTVL.

The chain employs TRBV15 and TRBJ1-5; D is possibly TRBD1 (6 bases). Looked up from germline, CDR1 is LNHNV and CDR2 is YYDKDF (reference sequence). CDR3 length equals 16 residues. V was cut by 2 bases and J by 1 base, with 12 bases left in between. In DNA form, the CDR3 reads TGTGCCACCAGCAGACCCGCAGGGGTAAGCAATCAGCCCCAGCATTTT. Its translation: CATSRPAGVSNQPQHF.

The chain recombines TRBV6-1 with TRBJ2-2, with D tentatively TRBD1 (6 bases). The germline V and J ends were trimmed by 4 bases and 9 bases, with 18 bases remaining between them. Germline CDR1 is MNHNS and CDR2 is SASEGT. The CDR3 is 15 residues long. This chain's CDR3 is CASSVGQTGRWELFF. In DNA, the CDR3 is TGTGCCAGCAGTGTTGGTCAGACAGGAAGATGGGAGCTGTTTTTT.

For the CDR3, the DNA is TGCGCCAGCTCCCCCACTAGCGGGAAAGAGGAGCAGTACTTC. This encodes CASSPTSGKEEQYF. V usage is TRBV4-1 and J usage is TRBJ2-5, with 10 bases fitting TRBD2. The germline V gene has CDR1 MGHRA and CDR2 YSYEKL. J was trimmed by 11 bases and V by 8 bases; bases with no gene match: 14. The CDR3 is 14 amino acids.

The chain links TRBV30 to TRBJ1-6; no clear D. The CDR3 covers 10 residues. V gave up 5 bases and J gave up 11 bases, with 7 bases separating them. The germline CDR1 and CDR2 sequences are GTSNPN and SVGIG (reference sequence). The CDR3 loop is CAWGWPPLHF. As DNA, the CDR3 is TGTGCCTGGGGTTGGCCACCCCTCCACTTT.

V is TRBV18 and J is TRBJ1-5; D is perhaps TRBD1 (5 bases). The germline CDR1 and CDR2 sequences are KGHSH and LQKENI. The CDR3 covers 14 residues. V was shortened by 3 bases and J by 7 bases, with 13 bases between the two germline ends. The CDR3 sequence: CASSPGGPGQPQHF. The CDR3 bases are TGTGCCAGCTCACCGGGGGGTCCTGGCCAGCCCCAGCATTTT.

This CDR3 reads CASSSRGQAYDEQYF. DNA of the CDR3: TGTGCCAGCAGTTCCCGGGGACAGGCATACGACGAGCAGTACTTC. The genes are TRBV28 and TRBJ2-7, with TRBD1 matching 8 bases. The CDR3 consists of 15 residues. The V segment lost 4 bases and the J segment 5 bases; nucleotides outside the gene matches: 10. CDR1 and CDR2 from the germline V gene are MDHEN and SYDVKM.

In the case of this clone: Other nucleotide sequences from this sample produce the same CDR3. The J gene is TRBJ1-1, the V gene TRBV5-1; unclear D gene. The germline V gene encodes CDR1 SGHRS and CDR2 YFSETQ. This CDR3 is built from 13 residues. Trimming removed 4 bases from V and 1 base from J, with 8 bases in between. The CDR3 reads CASSPGSNTEAFF. In nucleotides, the CDR3 is TGCGCCAGCAGCCCCGGGTCGAACACTGAAGCTTTCTTT.

The chain employs TRBV5-1 and TRBJ2-5, with a possible D match to TRBD2 (6 bases). The J call may be wrong; the DNA end is better matched by TRBJ2-7. This CDR3 is 12 amino acids long. Germline V gives CDR1 SGHRS, CDR2 YFSETQ. CDR3 sequence (DNA): TGCGCCAGCAGCGGGGGAGGTTCCGAGCAGTACTTC. This sequence encodes CASSGGGSEQYF.

The rearrangement joins TRBV19 to TRBJ2-7; 8 bases line up with TRBD2. The V and J ends lost 1 base and 5 bases, in that order; junction bases with no gene match: 7. The CDR3 is 15 amino acids. Germline V CDR1 and CDR2: LNHDA, SQIVND (reference sequence). The CDR3 is CASSIGAGVGNEQYF. For the CDR3, the DNA is TGTGCCAGTAGTATAGGAGCGGGAGTGGGGAACGAGCAGTACTTC.

CDR3 sequence: CASSSREGGKLFF. The CDR3 DNA is TGTGCCAGCAGCTCCCGGGAGGGAGGAAAACTGTTTTTT. The rearrangement links TRBV7-2 to TRBJ1-4; D is unresolved. Looked up from germline, CDR1 is SGHTA and CDR2 is FQGNSA. Deletions cut 4 bases from V and 10 bases from J, with 13 bases between. The CDR3 is 13 amino acids.

The rearrangement joins TRBV7-9 to TRBJ2-7; 8 positions agree with TRBD1. This CDR3 is 16 amino acids long. From germline, CDR1 is SEHNR and CDR2 FQNEAQ (reference sequence). With V trimmed by 3 bases and J by 2 bases, 9 bases remained unmatched. The CDR3 nucleotides are TGTGCCAGCAGCTTCCATTCGGGACAGGCCGCCTACGAGCAGTACTTC. Residues: CASSFHSGQAAYEQYF.